The rows below give T cell receptor beta chains drawn from one sample of a study of blood T cell repertoires in COVID-19. Sequencing was performed with immunoSEQ multiplex PCR; in TCRdb, only in-frame clones are kept and a portion is missing. The table records some 200,000 clones, about 86% of them present only once. Sequenced sample: PBMCs or T cells enriched from blood (not recorded which). These receptors originate from a woman between 45 and 65 years old in a cohort exposed to, infected with or recovered from COVID-19 (not recorded which). Each CDR3 is given without its conserved first and last residue.

V gene | CDR3 protein
TRBV27 | ASSLAASGGYEQY
TRBV28 | ASSPVGQGGLH
TRBV29-1 | SVQGGGSTEAF
TRBV10-3 | AISAGVGETQY
TRBV12-3/TRBV12-4 | ASSHHRDRGQF
TRBV7-3 | ASSLNPDRGPPSVTGELF
TRBV10-2 | ASSEFSVSYEQY
TRBV28 | ASSSSTPQGLRETQY
TRBV4-1 | ASSKGTGGSGNTIY
TRBV28 | ASKRRTEAF
TRBV27 | ASSLRGAEAGGYT
TRBV6-6 | ASRRPGTGGFQPQH
TRBV7-8 | ASSLAWLAGRTGELF
TRBV4-3 | ASSQEGGAGVGYT
TRBV10-1 | ASSEGPSGAF
TRBV5-1 | ASSEGTTDTQY
TRBV20-1 | SARDLAGSP
TRBV29-1 | SVVETAGTEAF
TRBV7-2 | ASSPRGGINQPQH
TRBV6-5 | ASTKLGRGFSPLH
TRBV7-6 | ASSLKTGQGRETQY
TRBV28 | ASSIPRSHGYT
TRBV7-2 | ASSLASGQNTEAF
TRBV27 | ASSLLVDYEQY
TRBV11-2 | ASSFGGRRNTGELF